This T cell receptor beta chain derives from a study of shared clonotypes between healthy human individuals. This clone was seen only a few times. Different DNA sequences within this sample yield the same CDR3. Germline values: CDR1 SGHRS, CDR2 YFSETQ. The V and J ends lost 4 bases and 3 bases, in that order; junction bases with no gene match: 5. The CDR3 extends over 14 amino acids. Clones were sequenced by immunoSEQ multiplex PCR, and TCRdb holds only the in-frame ones, with some missing. The profile covers about 490,000 clones, with about 80% appearing a single time and over 9.5% taken by the ten largest.

The clonotype originates from a woman in her 40s in good health. Some clones in this sample may be carry-over from other donors' samples. The sample was PBMCs. J is TRBJ2-5 and V is TRBV5-1; TRBD1 matches 8 bases. This CDR3 is CASSLGTGEETQYF. Written as DNA, the CDR3 is TGCGCCAGCAGCCTAGGGACAGGCGAAGAGACCCAGTACTTC.